The 28 T cell receptor beta chains listed next were all sequenced from one sample in a study of OX40 agonist ivuxolimab in advanced cancers. The method was immunoSEQ multiplex PCR; TCRdb's version includes in-frame clones alone and lacks a portion of them. The data show about 88,000 clones, approximately 86% seen once. The sequencing here drew on CD4+ or CD8+ T cells sorted from blood, taken in a trial of the OX40 agonist ivuxolimab. The receptor set was obtained from an adult with an advanced solid tumor such as melanoma, head and neck, liver or kidney cancer.

This chain joins TRBV5-6 and TRBJ1-1; D unresolved. Germline CDR1 reads SGHDT; CDR2 reads YYEEEE. V lost 0 bases to trimming and J lost 0 bases, with 9 bases between them. This CDR3 is 15 amino acids long. In nucleotides, the CDR3 is TGTGCCAGCAGCTTGGTACACAGCATGAACACTGAAGCTTTCTTT. It encodes CASSLVHSMNTEAFF.

This rearrangement joins TRBV30 to TRBJ2-2; no clear D gene. The CDR3 consists of 14 residues. Trimming removed 4 bases at V and 4 bases at J, with 13 bases between. The germline V gene has CDR1 GTSNPN and CDR2 SVGIG (reference sequence). This chain's CDR3 is CAWNVGQSTGELFF. In DNA, the CDR3 is TGTGCCTGGAATGTCGGGCAATCCACCGGGGAGCTGTTTTTT.

The chain joins TRBV19 to TRBJ2-2; 7 nucleotides align to TRBD2. The CDR3 totals 15 residues. Germline-derived CDR1 and CDR2 are LNHDA and SQIVND (reference sequence). V trimming: 5 bases; J trimming: 4 bases; junction bases outside the gene matches: 7. CDR3 nucleotides: TGTGCCAGTAGTTATCCGGGACTACCCACCGGGGAGCTGTTTTTT. This encodes CASSYPGLPTGELFF.

The chain carries TRBV6-5 and TRBJ2-2, with D maybe TRBD1 (7 bases). The CDR3 is made up of 15 amino acids. V lost 7 bases and J 1 base, leaving 13 bases between the germline ends. Germline lookup yields CDR1 MNHEY and CDR2 SVGAGI. CDR3 region: CASNYQGGNTGELFF. CDR3 in DNA: TGTGCCAGCAACTACCAGGGGGGGAACACCGGGGAGCTGTTTTTT.

The V gene is TRBV28, the J gene TRBJ1-2; 8 nucleotides align to TRBD1. The CDR3 is 14 amino acids. The V and J ends lost 4 bases and 7 bases, in that order; junction bases with no gene match: 8. Per germline, CDR1 MDHEN and CDR2 SYDVKM. Written as DNA, the CDR3 is TGTGCCAGCAGTTCCCACGGACAGGGAAGTGGCTACACCTTC. It translates to CASSSHGQGSGYTF.

The V and J genes are TRBV13 and TRBJ1-3; the D gene is possibly TRBD1 (5 bases). The V end lost 4 bases, the J end lost 8 bases, and 12 bases lay between the germline ends. This CDR3 contains 13 residues. Germline-derived CDR1 and CDR2 are PRHDT and FYEKMQ (reference sequence). CDR3 protein: CASSSGLGDTIYF. In DNA form, the CDR3 reads TGTGCCAGCAGCTCGGGACTGGGGGACACCATATATTTT.

V is TRBV7-2 and J is TRBJ2-1, with 7 nucleotides matching TRBD1. The germline CDR1 and CDR2 sequences are SGHTA and FQGNSA. The junction had 4 bases not matched to a gene; V was cut back by 2 bases and J by 0 bases. CDR3 length: 16 amino acids. CDR3 sequence: CASSLHRGISYNEQFF. As DNA, the CDR3 is TGTGCCAGCAGCTTACACAGGGGAATCTCCTACAATGAGCAGTTCTTC.

This sequence joins TRBV4-2 and TRBJ2-5, with D uncertain. The end of the DNA fits TRBJ2-7 better, so the J call may be wrong. There are 15 residues in the CDR3. CDR1 is LGHNA, CDR2 YNFKEQ, per germline. The CDR3 loop reads CASSQEQYETNEQYF. The CDR3 coding sequence is TGTGCCAGCAGCCAAGAACAGTATGAAACGAACGAGCAGTACTTC.

J is TRBJ2-7 and V is TRBV11-3; 9 positions match TRBD2. The CDR3 contains 16 residues. Germline lookup yields CDR1 SGHNT and CDR2 YENEEA. The trim removed 4 bases at V and 5 bases at J, leaving 12 bases unmatched. CDR3 bases: TGTGCCAGCAGCTCGACAGACATTAGCGGGAGCCACGAGCAGTACTTC. It yields the protein CASSSTDISGSHEQYF.

The chain is built from TRBV7-2 and TRBJ1-5, with D possibly TRBD1 on 5 matching bases. Germline CDR1 SGHTA, CDR2 FQGNSA. V was trimmed by 3 bases and J by 7 bases, leaving 10 bases between them. This CDR3 comprises 13 residues. The CDR3 here is CASSLQGGQPQHF. The DNA for the CDR3 is TGTGCCAGCAGCTTGCAGGGTGGACAGCCCCAGCATTTT.

The chain combines TRBV14 with TRBJ1-3; no clear D. V was cut by 10 bases and J by 0 bases, with 13 bases left in between. The CDR3 contains 14 residues. Germline CDR1 reads SGHDN; CDR2 reads FVKESK. The CDR3: CATLDRSSGNTIYF. The CDR3 region has the DNA TGTGCCACCCTGGACCGATCCTCTGGAAACACCATATATTTT.

This chain uses TRBV28 with TRBJ2-5; possibly TRBD1 for D (6 bases). Trimming removed 8 bases from V and 3 bases from J, with 16 bases in between. Germline V CDR1 and CDR2: MDHEN, SYDVKM. This CDR3 is built from 14 residues. The CDR3 reads CASLGRDTKETQYF. The CDR3 DNA follows: TGTGCCAGCTTGGGCCGGGACACCAAAGAGACCCAGTACTTC.

This clone was picked up a small number of times. The chain joins TRBV4-1 to TRBJ2-7; 8 positions agree with TRBD2. V dropped 0 bases and J dropped 6; count of bases not matched to a gene: 4. Per the germline V gene, CDR1 is MGHRA and CDR2 is YSYEKL. This CDR3 contains 14 residues. CDR3 coding DNA: TGCGCCAGCAGCCAAGATCGGACTAGCACCGAGCAGTACTTC. Protein sequence: CASSQDRTSTEQYF.

The V and J genes are TRBV7-2 and TRBJ2-2; D ambiguous. V lost 3 bases and J lost 4, with 9 bases in between. CDR1 and CDR2 (germline): SGHTA, FQGNSA. This CDR3 spans 14 amino acids. The chain's CDR3 is CASSFLARTGELFF. CDR3 nucleotide sequence: TGTGCCAGCAGCTTTTTAGCCCGCACCGGGGAGCTGTTTTTT.

The chain joins TRBV27 to TRBJ1-4, with 8 bases matching TRBD1. V gave up 5 bases and J gave up 0 bases; unmatched junction bases: 11. The CDR3 is 18 amino acids. Germline CDR1 and CDR2: MNHEY and SMNVEV (reference sequence). CDR3 sequence reads: CASSPRTGRFATNEKLFF. In DNA form, the CDR3 reads TGTGCCAGCAGTCCTCGGACAGGGAGATTCGCAACTAATGAAAAACTGTTTTTT.

The chain uses TRBV10-3 and TRBJ2-1; 7 nucleotides agree with TRBD2. Trimming at V came to 0 bases and at J to 8 bases, leaving 25 bases not matched to a gene. The CDR3 is 21 residues long. Germline lookup yields CDR1 ENHRY and CDR2 SYGVKD. The CDR3 protein is CAISESRSMREGNFPRDEQFF. The CDR3 coding sequence is TGTGCCATCAGTGAGTCTCGTTCCATGAGGGAGGGAAATTTTCCAAGGGATGAGCAGTTCTTC.

J is TRBJ2-2 and V is TRBV27, with a weak D call TRBD1 (5 bases). The ends were cut back, 3 bases at V and 7 bases at J, with 18 bases in the middle. CDR3 length: 16 residues. The V gene's germline CDR1 is MNHEY and CDR2 SMNVEV (reference sequence). The DNA of the CDR3 is TGTGCCAGCAGTTTGGTTGCAGGGTATGGGATCGGGGAGCTGTTTTTT. Protein sequence: CASSLVAGYGIGELFF.

V usage is TRBV2 and J usage is TRBJ2-7; possibly TRBD2 for D (5 bases). The CDR3 spans 16 residues. V lost 2 bases, J lost 2 bases, and 16 bases lay in between. The germline CDR1 and CDR2 sequences are SNHLY and FYNNEI. CDR3 protein: CASSEPPWSGTYEQYF. CDR3 sequence (DNA): TGTGCCAGCAGTGAACCCCCCTGGAGCGGAACCTACGAGCAGTACTTC.

The chain couples TRBV28 to TRBJ2-5; 7 bases align to TRBD2. The CDR3 has 14 residues. The V segment lost 2 bases and the J segment 2 bases; nucleotides outside the gene matches: 2. Germline CDR1 reads MDHEN; CDR2 reads SYDVKM. The chain's CDR3 is CASSLSGEQETQYF. CDR3 DNA: TGTGCCAGCAGTTTAAGCGGGGAACAAGAGACCCAGTACTTC.

The chain couples TRBV6-6 to TRBJ1-2; 9 nucleotides align to TRBD1. Germline CDR1 reads MNHNY; CDR2 reads SVGAGI (reference sequence). After removal of 5 bases from V and 4 bases from J, the junction contained 11 bases not matched to a gene. This CDR3 comprises 16 residues. CDR3 nucleotides: TGTGCCAGCAGTCAACAGAGGACAGGGGAGCTCTATGGCTACACCTTC. It encodes CASSQQRTGELYGYTF.

The chain has TRBV10-1 and TRBJ2-7; D call uncertain. This CDR3 region has 12 residues. The V gene's germline CDR1 is WNHNN and CDR2 SYGVQD (reference sequence). V lost 2 bases, J lost 2 bases, and 4 bases lay in between. CDR3 sequence reads: CASSEAAYEQYF. In nucleotides, the CDR3 is TGCGCCAGCAGTGAGGCGGCCTACGAGCAGTACTTC.

This chain links TRBV7-9 with TRBJ1-3; D unclear. The CDR3 consists of 15 residues. V shed 3 bases and J shed 2 bases, with 11 bases lying between them. Looked up from germline, CDR1 is SEHNR and CDR2 is FQNEAQ (reference sequence). In DNA, the CDR3 is TGTGCCAGCAGCTTCGGTGGGCTTACTGGAAACACCATATATTTT. This translates into CASSFGGLTGNTIYF.

This clone was counted a few times. This chain joins TRBV30 and TRBJ2-1, with 10 bases fitting TRBD2. The CDR3 extends over 15 amino acids. In germline, CDR1 is GTSNPN, CDR2 SVGIG (reference sequence). With 2 bases clipped from V and 5 bases from J, the junction kept 6 bases outside the gene matches. CDR3 sequence: CAWSSDGLADNEQFF. CDR3 coding DNA: TGTGCCTGGAGTAGTGACGGACTAGCGGACAATGAGCAGTTCTTC.

The rearrangement uses TRBV7-2 and TRBJ1-1; D perhaps matches TRBD1 (5 bases). In germline, CDR1 is SGHTA, CDR2 FQGNSA. The CDR3 sequence is 13 residues long. V was trimmed by 7 bases and J by 5 bases, leaving 14 bases between them. CDR3 protein: CASTARGWTEAFF. As DNA, the CDR3 is TGTGCCAGCACCGCACGGGGGTGGACTGAAGCTTTCTTT.

V is TRBV14 and J is TRBJ2-1; D not certain. The germline V gene encodes CDR1 SGHDN and CDR2 FVKESK. Trimming removed 0 bases at V and 9 bases at J, with 12 bases between. The CDR3 sequence is 14 residues long. The CDR3 region is CASSQDLSSGEQFF. The CDR3 DNA follows: TGTGCCAGCAGCCAAGATCTCTCAAGTGGTGAGCAGTTCTTC.

V is TRBV6-1 and J is TRBJ1-4, with D possibly TRBD1 on 5 matching bases. CDR3 size: 15 residues. Trimming took 2 bases from V and 5 from J, leaving 12 bases between them. Germline CDR1 and CDR2: MNHNS and SASEGT. The CDR3 loop reads CASSERDGANEKLFF. The CDR3 DNA follows: TGTGCCAGCAGTGAAAGGGATGGGGCGAATGAAAAACTGTTTTTT.

The J gene is TRBJ2-5, the V gene TRBV7-2; TRBD2 agrees at 8 bases. Germline trimming cut 5 bases from V and 4 bases from J; bases unmatched to any gene: 6. CDR3 length: 14 amino acids. Germline-derived CDR1 and CDR2 are SGHTA and FQGNSA. CDR3 nucleotide sequence: TGTGCCAGCAGCCCTAGCGGGCGGATAGAGACCCAGTACTTC. Residues: CASSPSGRIETQYF. The full variable domain, its missing parts supplied by reference TRBV7-2 and TRBJ2-5, is GAGVSQSPSNKVTEKGKDVELRCDPISGHTALYWYRQSLGQGLEFLIYFQGNSAPDKSGLPSDRFSAERTGGSVSTLTIQRTQQEDSAVYLCASSPSGRIETQYFGPGTRLLVL.

The genes are TRBV6-5 and TRBJ2-7; D may match TRBD1 or TRBD2 (5 bases each). The CDR3 totals 14 residues. The germline V and J ends were trimmed by 5 bases and 2 bases, with 13 bases remaining between them. Germline V gene data show CDR1 as MNHEY and CDR2 as SVGAGI. DNA for the CDR3: TGTGCCAGCAGTCACCGGGACCGGACCTACGAGCAGTACTTC. Translated: CASSHRDRTYEQYF.